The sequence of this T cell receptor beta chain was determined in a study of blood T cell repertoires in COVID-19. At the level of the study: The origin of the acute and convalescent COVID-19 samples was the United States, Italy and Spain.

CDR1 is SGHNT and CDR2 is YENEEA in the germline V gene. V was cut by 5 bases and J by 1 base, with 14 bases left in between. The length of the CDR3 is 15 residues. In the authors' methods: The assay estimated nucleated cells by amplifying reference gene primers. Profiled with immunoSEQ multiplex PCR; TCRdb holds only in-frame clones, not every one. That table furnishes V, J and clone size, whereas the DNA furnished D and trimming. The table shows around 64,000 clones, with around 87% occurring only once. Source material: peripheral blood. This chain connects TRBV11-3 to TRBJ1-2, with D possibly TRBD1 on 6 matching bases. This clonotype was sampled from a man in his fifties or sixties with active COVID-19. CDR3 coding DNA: TGTGCCAGCAGCCCAGGGACCAGGGGTAACTATGGCTACACCTTC. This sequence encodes CASSPGTRGNYGYTF. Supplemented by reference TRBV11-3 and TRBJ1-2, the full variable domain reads EAGVVQSPRYKIIEKKQPVAFWCNPISGHNTLYWYLQNLGQGPELLIRYENEEAVDDSQLPKDRFSAERLKGVDSTLKIQPAELGDSAVYLCASSPGTRGNYGYTFGSGTRLTVV.